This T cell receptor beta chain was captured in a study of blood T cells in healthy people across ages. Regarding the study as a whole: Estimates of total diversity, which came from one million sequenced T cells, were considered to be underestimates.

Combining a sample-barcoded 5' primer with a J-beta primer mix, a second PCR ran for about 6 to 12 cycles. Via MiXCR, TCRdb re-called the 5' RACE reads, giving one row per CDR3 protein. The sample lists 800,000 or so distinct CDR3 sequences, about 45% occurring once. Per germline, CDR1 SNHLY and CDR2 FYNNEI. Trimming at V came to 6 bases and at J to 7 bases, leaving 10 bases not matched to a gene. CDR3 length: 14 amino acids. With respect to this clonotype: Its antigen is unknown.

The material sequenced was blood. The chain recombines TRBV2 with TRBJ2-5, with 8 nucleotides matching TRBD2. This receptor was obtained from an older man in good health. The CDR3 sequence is CASRDTAAGGTQYF. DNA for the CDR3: TGTGCCAGCAGAGATACAGCGGCGGGGGGGACCCAGTACTTC.